The clone carrying this T cell receptor (beta chain) turned up a few times. MiXCR was run by TCRdb on the RT-PCR reads, yielding one entry per CDR3 protein. The repertoire holds hundreds of thousands of distinct CDR3 sequences, about 14% seen once, with roughly 4% in the top ten. V was clipped by 7 bases and J by 4 bases, with 7 bases between them. Germline V gene lookup returns CDR1 MNHEY and CDR2 SMNVEV (reference sequence). CDR3 length: 11 amino acids. The chain has TRBV27 and TRBJ2-5; D possibly corresponds to TRBD2 (5 bases). The receptor's source is a female donor in good health, serving as a healthy control. The specimen sequenced was memory CD4+ T cells from blood. The CDR3 region is CASIRGETQYF. CDR3 bases: TGTGCCAGCATACGGGGAGAGACCCAGTACTTC.